The clone carrying this TCR beta chain appeared a few times. Its specificity is unknown. This CDR3 has 11 amino acids. Trimming removed 3 bases from V and 7 bases from J, with 4 bases in between. CDR1 SGHRS and CDR2 YFSETQ come from the germline V gene. This entry belongs to a study of PD-L1 blockade in urothelial cancer. The wider study: Researchers looked at the blood 3 weeks (second dose) and 6 weeks after treatment began. Blood samples had a median of roughly 140,000 T cells. Points from the study as a whole: Those with durable benefit had larger increases in tumor-associated blood clones at 3 weeks.

The method was immunoSEQ multiplex PCR; TCRdb's version includes in-frame clones alone and lacks a portion of them. The sample includes about 120,000 clones, roughly 83% of them seen just once. As for time point: peripheral blood 6 weeks after treatment start. Patients presented with locally advanced or metastatic urothelial carcinoma. The clonotype originates from a man over 45 with urothelial cancer. This specimen was PBMCs, taken around atezolizumab (anti-PD-L1) treatment. J is TRBJ2-2 and V is TRBV5-1; unclear D gene. The CDR3 DNA is TGCGCCAGCAGCTGGAGCGGGGAGCTGTTTTTT. Translated: CASSWSGELFF.